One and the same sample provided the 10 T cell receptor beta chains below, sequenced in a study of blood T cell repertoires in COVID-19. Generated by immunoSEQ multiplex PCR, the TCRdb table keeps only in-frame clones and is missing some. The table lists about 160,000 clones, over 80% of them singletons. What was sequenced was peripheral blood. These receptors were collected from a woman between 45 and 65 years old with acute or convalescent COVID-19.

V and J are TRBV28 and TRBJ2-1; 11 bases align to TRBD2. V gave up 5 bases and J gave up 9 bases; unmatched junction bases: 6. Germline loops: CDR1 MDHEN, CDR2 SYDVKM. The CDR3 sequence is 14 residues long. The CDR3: CASSGTSGFFEQFF. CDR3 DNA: TGTGCCAGCAGTGGGACTAGCGGATTTTTTGAGCAGTTCTTC.

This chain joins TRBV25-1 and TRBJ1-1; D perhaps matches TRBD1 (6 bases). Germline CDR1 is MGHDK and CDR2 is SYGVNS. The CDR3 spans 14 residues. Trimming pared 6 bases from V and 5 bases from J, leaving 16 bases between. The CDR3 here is CASRGGALRTEAFF. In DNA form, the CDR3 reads TGTGCCAGCAGGGGGGGGGCTCTGCGAACTGAAGCTTTCTTT.

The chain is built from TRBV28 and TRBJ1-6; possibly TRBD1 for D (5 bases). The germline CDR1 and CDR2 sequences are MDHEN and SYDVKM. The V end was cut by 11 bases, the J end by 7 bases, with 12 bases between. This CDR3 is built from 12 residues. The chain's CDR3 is CACSEGNSPLHF. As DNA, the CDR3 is TGTGCCTGCTCGGAGGGGAATTCACCCCTCCACTTT.

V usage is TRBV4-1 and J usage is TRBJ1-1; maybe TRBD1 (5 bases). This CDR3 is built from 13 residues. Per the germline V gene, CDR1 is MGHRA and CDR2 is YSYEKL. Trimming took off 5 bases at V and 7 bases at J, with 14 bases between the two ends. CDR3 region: CASSGGTRLEAFF. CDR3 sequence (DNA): TGCGCCAGCAGCGGAGGGACGCGCCTTGAAGCTTTCTTT.

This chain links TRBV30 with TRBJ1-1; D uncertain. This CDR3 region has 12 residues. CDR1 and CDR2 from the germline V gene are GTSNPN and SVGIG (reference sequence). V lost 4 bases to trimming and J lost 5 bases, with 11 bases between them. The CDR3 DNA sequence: TGTGCCTGGAACGAGGAGGATACTGAAGCTTTCTTT. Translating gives CAWNEEDTEAFF.

DNA of the CDR3: TGTGCCATCAGTGAAGGGAGCGATGAGCAGTTCTTC. Its translation: CAISEGSDEQFF. The chain recombines TRBV10-3 with TRBJ2-1; TRBD2 might be the D (5 bases). V shed 3 bases and J shed 8 bases, with 8 bases lying between them. CDR1 and CDR2 (germline): ENHRY, SYGVKD. The CDR3 extends over 12 amino acids.

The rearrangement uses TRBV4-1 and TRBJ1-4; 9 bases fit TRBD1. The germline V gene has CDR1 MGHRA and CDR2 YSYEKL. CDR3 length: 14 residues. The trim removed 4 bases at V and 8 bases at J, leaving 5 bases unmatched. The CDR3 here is CASSPGQGYEKLFF. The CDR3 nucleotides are TGCGCCAGCAGCCCCGGACAGGGGTACGAAAAACTGTTTTTT.

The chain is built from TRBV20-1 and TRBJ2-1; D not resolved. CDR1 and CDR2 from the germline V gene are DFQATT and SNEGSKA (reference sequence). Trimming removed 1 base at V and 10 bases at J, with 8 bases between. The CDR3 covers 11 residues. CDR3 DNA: TGCAGTGCTAGAGTAGCCCGCGAGCAGTTCTTC. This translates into CSARVAREQFF.

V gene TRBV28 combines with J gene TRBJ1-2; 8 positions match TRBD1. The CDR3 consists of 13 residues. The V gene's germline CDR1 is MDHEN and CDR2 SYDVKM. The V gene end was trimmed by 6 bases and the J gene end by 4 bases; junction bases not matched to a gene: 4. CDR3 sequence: CASSTGGIYGYTF. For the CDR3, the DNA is TGTGCCAGCAGCACAGGGGGGATCTATGGCTACACCTTC.

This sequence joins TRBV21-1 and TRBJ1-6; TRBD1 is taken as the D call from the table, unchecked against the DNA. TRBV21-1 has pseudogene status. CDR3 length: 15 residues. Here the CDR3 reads CAPLGARSYNSPLHF. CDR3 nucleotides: TGTGCCCCCCTAGGGGCCCGCTCCTATAATTCACCCCTCCACTTT.